This T cell receptor beta chain came from a study of blood T cell repertoires in COVID-19. Study background: From the United States, Italy and Spain came samples of acute and convalescent COVID-19. PBMCs, B-cell-depleted T cells, or T cells were the source of the cDNA or gDNA that made up the material.

The germline V gene has CDR1 MDHEN and CDR2 SYDVKM. This CDR3 comprises 14 residues. Original processing notes: Nucleated cell number was recorded as an estimate derived from reference gene primer amplification. Here immunoSEQ multiplex PCR was the method, and the copy in TCRdb shows in-frame clones only, minus some. V and J calls plus clone size are reproduced from that table; the DNA served to infer D and trimming. The sample lists 120,000 to 150,000 clones, 85% to 90% occurring once. This chain joins TRBV28 and TRBJ1-1; D perhaps matches TRBD1 (5 bases). This sequence was found in a woman aged 55-70 years with acute or convalescent COVID-19. The sequencing input was peripheral blood. The CDR3 here is CAGSSGGSHTEAFF. The DNA of the CDR3 is TGTGCGGGCAGTTCCGGGGGTTCCCACACTGAAGCTTTCTTT.